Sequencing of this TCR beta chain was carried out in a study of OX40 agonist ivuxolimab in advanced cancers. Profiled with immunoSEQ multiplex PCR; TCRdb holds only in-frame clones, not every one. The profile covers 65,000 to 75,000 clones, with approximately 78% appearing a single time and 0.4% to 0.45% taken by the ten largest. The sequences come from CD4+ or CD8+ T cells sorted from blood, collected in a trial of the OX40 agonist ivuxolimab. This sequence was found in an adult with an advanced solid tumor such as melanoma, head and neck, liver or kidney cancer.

The CDR3: CASSRGTDEQYV. CDR3 bases: TGTGCCAGCAGCCGGGGGACAGACGAGCAGTACGTC. The J gene is TRBJ2-7, the V gene TRBV6-5; D might be TRBD1 (7 bases). V lost 6 bases to trimming and J lost 5 bases, with 11 bases between them. Germline CDR1 reads MNHEY; CDR2 reads SVGAGI. This CDR3 comprises 12 residues.